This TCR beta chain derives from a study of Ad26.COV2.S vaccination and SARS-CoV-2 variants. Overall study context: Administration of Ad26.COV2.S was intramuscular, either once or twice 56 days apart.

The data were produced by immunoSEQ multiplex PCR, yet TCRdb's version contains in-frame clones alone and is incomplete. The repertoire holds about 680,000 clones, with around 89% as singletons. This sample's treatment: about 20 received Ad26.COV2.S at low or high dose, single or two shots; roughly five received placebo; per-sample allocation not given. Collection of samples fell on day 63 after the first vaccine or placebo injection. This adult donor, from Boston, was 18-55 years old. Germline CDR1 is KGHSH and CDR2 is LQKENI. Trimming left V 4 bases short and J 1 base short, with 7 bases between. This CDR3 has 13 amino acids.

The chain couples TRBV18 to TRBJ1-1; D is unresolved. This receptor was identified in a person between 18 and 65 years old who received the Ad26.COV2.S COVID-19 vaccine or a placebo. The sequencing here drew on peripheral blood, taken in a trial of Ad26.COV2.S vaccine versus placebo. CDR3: CASSREGNTEAFF. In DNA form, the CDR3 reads TGTGCCAGCTCACGTGAAGGGAACACTGAAGCTTTCTTT.